This record concerns one TCR beta chain sequence. Two negative PCRs, clearance, or symptom resolution had been documented for recovered Cohort 3 donors. These data are taken from a study of blood T cell repertoires in COVID-19. Study overall: Samples representing acute and convalescent COVID-19 were sourced from the United States, Italy and Spain.

The V gene lost 5 bases and the J gene lost 6 bases, with 18 bases spanning the gap. CDR3 length equals 15 residues. Germline CDR1 reads SEHNR; CDR2 reads FQNEAQ (reference sequence). Authors' analysis steps: From reference gene primer amplification, estimates of nucleated cell counts were derived. Repertoires were generated with immunoSEQ multiplex PCR, while TCRdb's copy carries only in-frame clones and drops some. V and J calls and clone size are copied from that table; D and trimming were computed from the DNA. The repertoire has roughly 190,000 clones, approximately 89% of them found once; the top ten carry under 0.85%.

Sequencing used PBMCs or T cells enriched from blood (not recorded which). The source is a young woman who had recovered from COVID-19. The V gene is TRBV7-9, the J gene TRBJ2-3; tentative D call: TRBD2 (7 bases). The CDR3 region has the DNA TGTGCCAGCAGCCCGCCACGGGGGGCAGGTGATACGCAGTATTTT. Translated: CASSPPRGAGDTQYF.